The rows below give T cell receptor beta chains drawn from one sample of a study of early T cells in non-severe SARS-CoV-2 infection. MiXCR was run by TCRdb on the 5' RACE reads, yielding one entry per CDR3 protein. The data contain roughly 48,000 distinct CDR3 sequences, about 4% of them singletons. The sequenced sample was whole blood. Receptor source: an adult who was a healthcare worker with PCR-confirmed SARS-CoV-2 infection or an uninfected control (not recorded which). The conserved cysteine and the conserved F or W are not part of the CDR3 here. Where a row states a size, it is once, few, many or the class of an expanded clone; other rows omit it.

abundance: many
v_gene: TRBV30
j_gene: TRBJ2-1
CDR3aa: AWQEGSSYNEQF

abundance: many
v_gene: TRBV5-1
j_gene: TRBJ2-3
CDR3aa: ASSLDGTDTQY

abundance: many
v_gene: TRBV20-1
j_gene: TRBJ1-1
CDR3aa: SARTSNTEAF

abundance: many
v_gene: TRBV29-1
j_gene: TRBJ2-7
CDR3aa: SVVSQSAYEQY

abundance: many
v_gene: TRBV7-2
j_gene: TRBJ2-7
CDR3aa: ASSLVPSGGKEQY

abundance: -
v_gene: TRBV5-1
j_gene: TRBJ2-5
CDR3aa: ASSGWDQETQY

abundance: -
v_gene: TRBV30
j_gene: TRBJ1-5
CDR3aa: AWSVGQINQPQH

abundance: many
v_gene: TRBV7-2
j_gene: TRBJ2-7
CDR3aa: ASSLEVRRGQY

abundance: many
v_gene: TRBV27
j_gene: TRBJ2-7
CDR3aa: ASSLAGDSYEQY

abundance: many
v_gene: TRBV20-1
j_gene: TRBJ1-1
CDR3aa: SAYDRGGLGF

abundance: many
v_gene: TRBV29-1
j_gene: TRBJ2-1
CDR3aa: SVEREQNEQF

abundance: many
v_gene: TRBV2
j_gene: TRBJ1-4
CDR3aa: ASSQRTGDEKLF

abundance: -
v_gene: TRBV4-3
j_gene: TRBJ1-6
CDR3aa: ASSQASYNSPLH

abundance: -
v_gene: TRBV12-3/TRBV12-4
j_gene: TRBJ2-1
CDR3aa: ASSLRNFYNEQF

abundance: -
v_gene: TRBV7-9
j_gene: TRBJ2-7
CDR3aa: ASSPETIPSYEQY

abundance: many
v_gene: TRBV4-3
j_gene: TRBJ2-3
CDR3aa: ASSQDAGTSGRESDTQY

abundance: many
v_gene: TRBV7-8
j_gene: TRBJ2-3
CDR3aa: ASSVDRIFGLAGPKVDTQY

abundance: many
v_gene: TRBV5-1
j_gene: TRBJ1-4
CDR3aa: ASSRLGQAKLDEKLF

abundance: many
v_gene: TRBV10-1
j_gene: TRBJ2-7
CDR3aa: ASSDSTTGAYEQY

abundance: -
v_gene: TRBV7-4
j_gene: TRBJ1-1
CDR3aa: ASSSGEMNTKAF

abundance: many
v_gene: TRBV24-1
j_gene: TRBJ2-6
CDR3aa: ATSPRTGANVLT

abundance: many
v_gene: TRBV24-1
j_gene: TRBJ2-6
CDR3aa: ATSDPTGGLTSGANVLT

abundance: many
v_gene: TRBV27
j_gene: TRBJ2-2
CDR3aa: ASSFERGWTGELF

abundance: few
v_gene: TRBV19
j_gene: TRBJ1-5
CDR3aa: ASSLSDRLDQPQH

abundance: many
v_gene: TRBV12-3/TRBV12-4
j_gene: TRBJ2-1
CDR3aa: ASSPDRGSYNEQF

abundance: many
v_gene: TRBV12-3/TRBV12-4
j_gene: TRBJ2-3
CDR3aa: ASTLTSGGGTQY

abundance: many
v_gene: TRBV7-8
j_gene: TRBJ1-1
CDR3aa: ASSLNMMVTEAF

abundance: medium-sized
v_gene: TRBV11-2
j_gene: TRBJ1-2
CDR3aa: ASSLGQGGNYGYT

abundance: few
v_gene: TRBV7-9
j_gene: TRBJ1-6
CDR3aa: ASSPREGWTYNSPLH

abundance: many
v_gene: TRBV7-9
j_gene: TRBJ1-6
CDR3aa: ASSTVRDSPLH

abundance: many
v_gene: TRBV6-5
j_gene: TRBJ1-1
CDR3aa: ASTPSLVRRNTEAF

abundance: many
v_gene: TRBV6-2/TRBV6-3
j_gene: TRBJ2-5
CDR3aa: ASSSREGQYQETQY

abundance: many
v_gene: TRBV9
j_gene: TRBJ2-5
CDR3aa: ASSVVPGGETQY

abundance: many
v_gene: TRBV6-2/TRBV6-3
j_gene: TRBJ2-1
CDR3aa: ASSLTQSGEQF

abundance: many
v_gene: TRBV7-3
j_gene: TRBJ1-1
CDR3aa: ASSSGPIGTEAF

abundance: -
v_gene: TRBV11-2
j_gene: TRBJ2-3
CDR3aa: ASSQGWGQGPADTQY

abundance: many
v_gene: TRBV28
j_gene: TRBJ2-2
CDR3aa: ASDKNTGELF

abundance: many
v_gene: TRBV2
j_gene: TRBJ2-1
CDR3aa: ASSGAGGNEQF

abundance: few
v_gene: TRBV18
j_gene: TRBJ1-2
CDR3aa: ASSPFPGQGASGYT

abundance: few
v_gene: TRBV10-2
j_gene: TRBJ1-1
CDR3aa: ASSEARNTEAF

abundance: many
v_gene: TRBV9
j_gene: TRBJ1-2
CDR3aa: ASSVAPGKGSNYGYT

abundance: many
v_gene: TRBV13
j_gene: TRBJ2-1
CDR3aa: ASSATRGPRRF

abundance: -
v_gene: TRBV5-1
j_gene: TRBJ2-1
CDR3aa: ASSLEDNEQF

abundance: many
v_gene: TRBV12-3/TRBV12-4
j_gene: TRBJ2-7
CDR3aa: ASSPLYEQY